The clone carrying this TCR beta chain ranks as medium-sized. Its antigen is unidentified. The record originates from a study of glioma-infiltrating T cells. Study findings and constraints: Only very few CDR3 sequences appeared in both tissue and blood.

Unmatched junction bases numbered 1, after V lost 3 bases and J lost 0 bases. The CDR3 has 14 amino acids. Germline loops: CDR1 DFQATT, CDR2 SNEGSKA (reference sequence). Using RNA template, CDR3s of TCR alpha and beta were amplified with iRepertoire arm-PCR. TCRdb redid the calling of the multiplex PCR reads with MiXCR, one entry per CDR3 protein. The table shows 20,000 to 25,000 distinct CDR3 sequences, with roughly 25% occurring only once. This chain links TRBV20-1 with TRBJ2-3; 9 nucleotides match TRBD2. Sequencing was done on a sample of glioma tissue, nonneoplastic brain tissue, or PBMCs (not recorded which). The sequence derives from a human donor with low-grade glioma or glioblastoma, undergoing nonglioma brain surgery, or in good health (not recorded which). The CDR3 here is CSARLAGSTDTQYF. DNA of the CDR3: TGCAGTGCTAGGCTAGCGGGGAGCACAGATACGCAGTATTTT.